One T cell receptor beta chain is described in this entry. The second PCR ran roughly 6 to 11 cycles with a sample-barcoded 5' primer and J-beta primers. Every sample returned 2.5 million or more CDR3-containing paired-end reads. TCRdb passed the 5' RACE reads through MiXCR, listing each CDR3 protein once. The sample has almost 1 million distinct CDR3 sequences; roughly 51% are singletons. The sample comes from a study of blood T cells in healthy people across ages. This CDR3 is 14 amino acids long. Germline V gene data show CDR1 as ENHRY and CDR2 as SYGVKD. The J segment lost 3 bases and the V segment lost 2 bases, leaving 3 bases of the junction unmatched.

This clonotype was sampled from an older woman in good health. The chain recombines TRBV10-3 with TRBJ1-1, with 7 bases fitting TRBD1. The specimen was blood. The CDR3 protein is CAISEDDRDTEAFF. As DNA, the CDR3 is TGTGCCATCAGTGAGGACGACAGGGACACTGAAGCTTTCTTT.